Below are 14 T cell receptor beta chains sequenced from a single sample in a study of OX40 agonist ivuxolimab in advanced cancers. The table came from immunoSEQ multiplex PCR; TCRdb's copy has only in-frame clones and leaves some out. Altogether over 85,000 clones are present, around 90% being singletons, with the ten largest covering around 0.3%. The source was CD4+ or CD8+ T cells sorted from blood, collected in a trial of the OX40 agonist ivuxolimab. The source is an adult with an advanced solid tumor such as melanoma, head and neck, liver or kidney cancer.

The rearrangement links TRBV29-1 to TRBJ1-1, with no clear D. The CDR3 is 10 residues long. Trimming removed 6 bases at V and 6 bases at J, with 8 bases between. Per germline, CDR1 SQVTM and CDR2 ANQGSEA. The CDR3 here is CSVGSAEAFF. The CDR3 DNA reads TGCAGCGTGGGTTCTGCTGAAGCTTTCTTT.

V usage is TRBV11-2 and J usage is TRBJ2-5; D unresolved. The CDR3 contains 12 residues. The V end was cut by 1 base, the J end by 8 bases, with 8 bases between. Germline-derived CDR1 and CDR2 are SGHAT and FQNNGV. Here the CDR3 reads CASSLVVETQYF. The CDR3 DNA follows: TGTGCCAGCAGCTTAGTGGTAGAAACCCAGTACTTC.

V gene TRBV7-9 combines with J gene TRBJ2-5; TRBD1 or TRBD2 may be the D gene (6 bases each). The germline gives CDR1 SEHNR, CDR2 FQNEAQ (reference sequence). Trimming removed 1 base at V and 5 bases at J, with 20 bases between. The CDR3 extends over 17 amino acids. The CDR3, as DNA: TGTGCCAGCAGCTTAGTGGGGGGACGGGACATTGAGGAGACCCAGTACTTC. Amino acid sequence: CASSLVGGRDIEETQYF.

The V call is TRBV6-1, the J call TRBJ2-7; D may be TRBD1 (7 bases). The V end lost 2 bases, the J end lost 4 bases, and 9 bases lay between the germline ends. The CDR3 is 13 amino acids. CDR1 and CDR2 (germline): MNHNS, SASEGT. This chain's CDR3 is CASSEQGGYEQYF. CDR3 DNA sequence: TGTGCCAGCAGTGAACAGGGGGGATACGAGCAGTACTTC.

The chain couples TRBV5-5 to TRBJ2-2; no definite D call. The V and J ends lost 0 bases and 0 bases respectively, with 12 bases between them. The germline V gene encodes CDR1 SGHKS and CDR2 YYEKEE (reference sequence). CDR3 length equals 17 residues. DNA of the CDR3: TGTGCCAGCAGCTTGGACGTTTTACCCCCGAACACCGGGGAGCTGTTTTTT. Its translation is CASSLDVLPPNTGELFF.

The V and J genes are TRBV5-4 and TRBJ2-3, with TRBD2 matching over 13 bases. In germline, CDR1 is SGHNT, CDR2 YYREEE (reference sequence). V shed 0 bases and J 4 bases; nucleotides not matched to a gene: 2. This CDR3 comprises 16 residues. The CDR3 sequence: CASSLELAGGPDTQYF. CDR3 DNA: TGTGCCAGCAGCTTGGAACTAGCGGGAGGGCCAGATACGCAGTATTTT.

The chain employs TRBV21-1 and TRBJ2-1. TRBV21-1 counts as a pseudogene. This CDR3 spans 20 amino acids. CDR3 bases: TGTGCCAGCAGCGGACGGGACAGGGGGACTAGCGGAAGCTCCTACAATGAGCAGTTCTTC. Its protein is CASSGRDRGTSGSSYNEQFF.

The gene calls are TRBV18 and TRBJ1-3; D remains unclear. This CDR3 is built from 13 residues. Germline-derived CDR1 and CDR2 are KGHSH and LQKENI. The V gene lost 4 bases and the J gene lost 2 bases, with 6 bases spanning the gap. This chain's CDR3 is CASSRIAGNTIYF. Written as DNA, the CDR3 is TGTGCCAGCTCACGAATTGCTGGAAACACCATATATTTT.

The chain combines TRBV11-3 with TRBJ2-5, with TRBD2 matching over 7 bases. The germline V gene encodes CDR1 SGHNT and CDR2 YENEEA. The ends lost 4 bases at V and 7 bases at J; junction bases unmatched: 6. The CDR3 has 13 amino acids. The CDR3: CASSWTSRGTQYF. DNA for the CDR3: TGTGCCAGCAGCTGGACTAGTCGGGGGACCCAGTACTTC.

This clone was detected only a few times. The rearrangement uses TRBV7-9 and TRBJ2-2; D is unclear. The CDR3 length is 14 residues. Trimming removed 1 base at V and 4 bases at J, with 7 bases between. Germline CDR1 SEHNR, CDR2 FQNEAQ (reference sequence). The CDR3 sequence: CASSLVHPTGELFF. CDR3 sequence (DNA): TGTGCCAGCAGCTTAGTCCATCCCACCGGGGAGCTGTTTTTT. Together with reference TRBV7-9 and TRBJ2-2, the CDR3 gives the full variable domain: DTGVSQNPRHKITKRGQNVTFRCDPISEHNRLYWYRQTLGQGPEFLTYFQNEAQLEKSRLLSDRFSAERPKGSFSTLEIQRTEQGDSAMYLCASSLVHPTGELFFGEGSRLTVL.

This clone was seen a few times. The genes are TRBV30 and TRBJ1-1; D not resolved. V dropped 3 bases and J dropped 4 bases, with 9 bases sitting between them. CDR1 and CDR2 from the germline V gene are GTSNPN and SVGIG (reference sequence). This CDR3 is 12 amino acids long. The CDR3 loop is CAWSRSSTEAFF. As DNA, the CDR3 is TGTGCCTGGAGCCGATCCAGCACTGAAGCTTTCTTT.

V and J are TRBV7-2 and TRBJ2-7; 13 nucleotides agree with TRBD2. From germline, CDR1 is SGHTA and CDR2 FQGNSA. J gave up 3 bases and V 1 base, and 0 bases lay outside the gene matches. The CDR3 covers 15 residues. For the CDR3, the DNA is TGTGCCAGCAGCTTAGGGACTAGCGGGAGCTACGAGCAGTACTTC. Protein: CASSLGTSGSYEQYF. The variable domain in full, completed from reference TRBV7-2 and TRBJ2-7, reads GAGVSQSPSNKVTEKGKDVELRCDPISGHTALYWYRQSLGQGLEFLIYFQGNSAPDKSGLPSDRFSAERTGGSVSTLTIQRTQQEDSAVYLCASSLGTSGSYEQYFGPGTRLTVT.

The V gene is TRBV7-3, the J gene TRBJ2-3; 9 bases line up with TRBD2. V lost 2 bases, J lost 4 bases, and 7 bases stayed unmatched. This CDR3 has 16 amino acids. The germline V gene has CDR1 SGHTA and CDR2 FQGTGA. CDR3 loop: CASSLEGAGGPDTQYF. For the CDR3, the DNA is TGTGCCAGCAGCTTAGAAGGGGCGGGAGGGCCAGATACGCAGTATTTT. Full variable domain (remainder filled in from reference TRBV7-3 and TRBJ2-3): GAGVSQTPSNKVTEKGKYVELRCDPISGHTALYWYRQSLGQGPEFLIYFQGTGAADDSGLPNDRFFAVRPEGSVSTLKIQRTERGDSAVYLCASSLEGAGGPDTQYFGPGTRLTVL.

The chain combines TRBV5-6 with TRBJ1-2, with 7 bases lining up with TRBD1. Looked up from germline, CDR1 is SGHDT and CDR2 is YYEEEE. This CDR3 region has 15 residues. The ends lost 3 bases at V and 4 bases at J; junction bases unmatched: 9. The CDR3 protein is CASSWDRSNSYGYTF. The CDR3 DNA follows: TGTGCCAGCAGCTGGGACAGAAGCAATTCCTATGGCTACACCTTC.